This note documents a single TCR beta chain sequence. Its antigen is unknown. The record has no base qualities; no much larger clone is one base away. CDR1 is given as LNHNV and CDR2 as YYDKDF, both from the germline V gene (reference sequence). The V and J ends are trimmed by 0 bases and 4 bases, leaving 13 bases between them. Inclusive of the bounding cysteine and phenylalanine, the CDR3 is 15 residues long. Only CDR3 DNA remains: 45 bases, in frame from the first base. This sample stems from a study of cytomegalovirus exposure and HLA in healthy donors (dated by TCRdb to about 2017). Background on the whole study: In an earlier analysis of 450 to 750 of the donors, 250 to 350 Gb of sequence data and roughly 100 million unique TCR beta sequences from roughly 200 million T cells were reported. Roughly 300 gigabases of sequencing data and 80 million or so unique TCR sequences were included in an early release covering about 700 HLA-typed donors. Among the roughly 390 genotyped donors, about 85% belonged to the genetic ancestry cluster associated with self-reported Caucasian donors. The study aimed to test whether cataloging public T cell receptors could reveal signatures of past pathogen exposure. The study used immunosequencing to profile the T cell repertoires of approximately 630 subjects and linked those repertoires to cytomegalovirus serostatus. In addition to the first cohort of 650 to 750 subjects, a separate validation cohort of 120 different subjects was used. To predict cytomegalovirus infection status, the study brought together high-throughput TCR immunosequencing, statistical association of individual TCRs with disease status, and machine learning. A later analysis re-analyzed previously published TCR beta repertoires from 666 donors and added high-resolution HLA genotyping to study TCR occurrence patterns. Rather than drawing on any new phenotypic data, the later analysis identified candidate immune exposures from TCR beta sequences and the way those sequences occurred across donors. An earlier analysis of several hundred of the donors used high-throughput TCR beta sequencing to judge whether each TCR beta V gene segment behaved as functional or pseudogenic. Donor age, sex, ethnicity and CMV serostatus were compiled alongside the repertoire data. In a later genetic analysis, genome-wide SNP genotypes for about 55% of the roughly 700 donors were used, and that subset was treated as a discovery cohort. Every repertoire in the discovery cohort had been generated on one and the same sequencing platform. Class I and class II HLA loci were covered by the typing at four-digit resolution. The number of donors typed differed by locus, with roughly 629-640 for A, B, C, DRB1 and DQB1, more than 500 for DQA1, 606 for DPA1, and over 400 for DPB1. Because of strong linkage in the cohort, 5 or 6 DR-DQ haplotypes were treated as single units for association and clustering. Among some 410 genotyped donors of the cohort, an average of roughly 230,000 unique TCR beta nucleotide sequences was sequenced per donor, of which approximately 19% were non-productive.

The cohort consisted of 600 to 700 healthy bone marrow donors. At the time of sampling, every cohort member was nominally healthy, though immune exposures that went unrecorded were likely present. The donor tested CMV seronegative, placing the donor among the 300 to 400 seronegative members of the cohort. Each donor provided a peripheral blood sample, and peripheral blood mononuclear cells were used for TCR beta sequencing. The Qiagen DNeasy Blood Extraction Kit was used to extract genomic DNA from the blood cell samples. Results the study describes overall, beyond this receptor: A later analysis found that TCR association rates varied across HLA loci, with DRB1 alleles showing the most associated TCRs and HLA-C alleles the fewest. A later analysis associated about 17,000 TCR beta sequences with specific HLA alleles at a false discovery rate of 0.05. Correlated functional status among segregating V segments might be attributable to linkage disequilibrium, but an unknown experimental factor could not be ruled out. Strong co-occurrence of HLA alleles, especially DR and DQ, made assigning TCR associations to individual alleles difficult. The sequencing pipeline was judged likely to have produced a cluster of highly shared sequence variants as a technical artifact. It was suggested by the authors that the approach could potentially be generalized to other disease states and immunological phenotypes. In the study, about 150 TCR beta chains were listed as associated with cytomegalovirus. In vitro tests confirmed that three of the cytomegalovirus-associated TCR beta chains recognize cytomegalovirus antigens. The earlier analysis of a few hundred of the donors excluded around 17 rarely observed V segments, including chromosome 9 orphons, because counts were too low. A further reported finding was that TCR beta sequences accurately predicted the HLA-A and HLA-B alleles for most subjects in the first cohort. Sequencing depth was assumed to be roughly uniform across donors in the presence/absence analyses, though that assumption may not hold. In a later analysis, several top co-occurrence clusters were reported to appear linked to parvovirus B19, influenza, CMV and Epstein-Barr virus. A later analysis found that HLA-associated TCR beta chains were more clonally expanded and had lower generation probabilities than equally common non-associated chains. According to a later genetic analysis, donors in an Asian-associated ancestry cluster had fewer N-insertions in productive TCRs than the approximately 670-donor mean. In a later genetic analysis, a missense DCLRE1C variant was associated with V-gene and J-gene trimming of TCR beta chains, and the association was replicated in an independent cohort. Because HLA typing was missing for some donors at each locus, association tests included only the typed subset. The cohort was sequenced for TCR beta chains only, and without alpha or paired-chain data the features that could be detected were limited. Most TCR sequences were observed very rarely across donors, whereas some public TCRs were present in many individuals. According to a later analysis, most CMV-associated TCR beta chains appeared to be HLA-restricted, and the HLA associations seemed to be driven largely by CMV exposure. Because the 87-base-pair reads could not distinguish some IMGT-functional V segments, including TRBV6-2 and TRBV6-3, those segments were excluded. CMV serostatus was the only immune exposure information available for the cohort. In an earlier analysis of under 600 of the donors, most TCR beta V segments were observed in productive rearrangements about 90% or about 30% of the time, broadly matching IMGT annotations. Cytomegalovirus status was reported to be diagnosed by the classifier with high specificity and sensitivity in both the original and validation cohorts.

Library prep was done by the immunoSEQ multiplex PCR assay. The multiplex PCR relied on a mix of 60 forward primers for TCR Vbeta segments and 13 reverse primers for TCR Jbeta segments. The CDR3 region of rearranged TCR beta genes was amplified from genomic DNA by a multiplex PCR assay. Amplified TCR beta libraries were sequenced as 87-base-pair reads on the Illumina HiSeq System. Per the source publication's procedure: A later analysis tallied tens of millions of unique TCR beta chains across the 666 repertoires, and approximately 12 million of those chains were shared by two or more donors. Raw reads were error-corrected and collapsed into unique sequences with a nearest-neighbor algorithm that merged closely related sequences to remove PCR and sequencing errors. CDR3 sequences were aligned to IMGT reference sequences to assign V, D and J gene segments. Each retained sequence needed at least a six-nucleotide match to both a V gene segment and a J gene segment. A rearrangement counted as productive if the CDR3 had no stop codons and remained in frame with V and J, and every other rearrangement counted as non-productive. Following IMGT convention, CDR3 was defined as the stretch from the second conserved V-encoded cysteine up to the conserved J-encoded phenylalanine. In an earlier analysis of just under 600 of the donors, sequences lacking an unambiguous match to a single V gene segment were excluded. An earlier analysis of approximately 590 of the donors classified V segments as functional when productive rearrangements were above 56.7% and as segregating when the standard deviation between donors was above 5%. A statistical classification framework was built for diagnosing cytomegalovirus status from the catalog of TCR beta chain sequences. In a later analysis, V and J genes were assigned by comparing TCR nucleotide sequences against IMGT/GENE-DB human TR gene sequences. A later analysis assigned CDR3 sequences and most-parsimonious VDJ recombination scenarios with the TCRdist pipeline. A later analysis defined each TCR beta chain by its CDR3 amino acid sequence plus V-gene family, and excluded reads lacking a unique V-gene family. As a way to deal with suspected cross-contamination and a sequencing artifact, a later analysis dropped 640 or so nucleotide sequences that were highly shared and had low generation probability. For each public chain, a later analysis derived a clonal expansion index from normalized ranks of inferred template counts within each repertoire. Generation probabilities in a later analysis came from a VDJ recombination model fitted to out-of-frame rearrangements, and those results were checked against IGoR. In a later analysis, hypergeometric tests were used to score TCR-TCR, TCR-HLA and TCR-CMV co-occurrence, with a repertoire-size bias correction applied to TCR pairs. In a later analysis, false discovery rates were estimated by permuting HLA or CMV assignments 20 times. In a later analysis, co-occurring TCRs were grouped using DBSCAN, and TCRdist sequence similarity was added for clustering within HLA-allele-positive subsets. Repertoires with fewer than 30,000 or more than 120,000 public chains, plus five repertoires with anomalous nucleotide sharing, were excluded from co-occurrence clustering. TCRdb re-hosts the immuneACCESS table, in-frame sequences only. Its copies lack some clones; in the studies checked, an unresolved V gene accounts for under half of them, and the cause for the rest is not known. V and J calls and clone size are those listed in that table; D and trimming were worked out from the DNA. The sample table holds around 140,000 clones, of which around 79% were seen once. The top ten hold 3% to 4.5% of the sample.

This receptor was taken from a male donor in good health and CMV-seronegative. The specimen was PBMCs. This receptor chain uses TRBV15 and TRBJ2-7; perhaps TRBD1 is the D gene, with 6 bases matching. The base sequence is TGTGCCACCAGCAGAGAAGTCGCAGGGACATACGAGCAGTACTTC. Translated, it reads CATSREVAGTYEQYF. With all but the CDR3 taken from the reference TRBV15 and TRBJ2-7 genes, the full variable domain is: DAMVIQNPRYQVTQFGKPVTLSCSQTLNHNVMYWYQQKSSQAPKLLFHYYDKDFNNEADTPDNFQSRRPNTSFCFLDIRSPGLGDTAMYLCATSREVAGTYEQYFGPGTRLTVT.